This T cell receptor beta chain was documented in a study of PD-1 blockade in classical Hodgkin lymphoma. Data came from immunoSEQ multiplex PCR; TCRdb stores just in-frame clones and leaves some out. The table has roughly 150,000 clones, around 84% seen once. Worth noting for this clone: Its antigen remains unidentified.

Study-wide results and caveats: CD4+ TCR diversity, unlike CD8+, rose significantly by C4D1.

No patient escaped relapse after autologous stem cell transplantation, and brentuximab vedotin exposure varied. The sample here was peripheral blood mononuclear cells (PBMCs), taken before the second cycle of nivolumab. The sequence derives from a human donor with classical Hodgkin lymphoma.

CDR3 nucleotide sequence: TGTGCCAGCAGCCCGGGACTAGCTCTATACACCGGGGAGCTGTTTTTT. Its translation is CASSPGLALYTGELFF. The chain recombines TRBV7-2 with TRBJ2-2; 9 nucleotides align to TRBD2. Losses at the gene ends were 5 bases for V and 3 bases for J; bases not matched to a gene: 7. The CDR3 sequence is 16 residues long. Germline-derived CDR1 and CDR2 are SGHTA and FQGNSA.